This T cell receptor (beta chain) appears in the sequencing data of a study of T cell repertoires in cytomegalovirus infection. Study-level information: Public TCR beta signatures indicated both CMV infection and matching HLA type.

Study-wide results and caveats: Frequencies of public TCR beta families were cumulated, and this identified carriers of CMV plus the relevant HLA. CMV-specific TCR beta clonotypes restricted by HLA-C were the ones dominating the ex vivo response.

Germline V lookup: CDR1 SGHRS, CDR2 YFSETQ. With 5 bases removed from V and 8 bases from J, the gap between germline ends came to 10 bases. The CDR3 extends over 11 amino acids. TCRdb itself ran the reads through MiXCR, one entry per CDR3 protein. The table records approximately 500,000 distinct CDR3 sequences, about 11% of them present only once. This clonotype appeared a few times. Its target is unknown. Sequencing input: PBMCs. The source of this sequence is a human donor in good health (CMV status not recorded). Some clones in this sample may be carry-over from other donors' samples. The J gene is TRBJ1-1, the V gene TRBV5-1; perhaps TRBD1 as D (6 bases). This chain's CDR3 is CASRMDSEAFF. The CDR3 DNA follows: TGCGCCAGCAGAATGGACAGCGAAGCTTTCTTT.